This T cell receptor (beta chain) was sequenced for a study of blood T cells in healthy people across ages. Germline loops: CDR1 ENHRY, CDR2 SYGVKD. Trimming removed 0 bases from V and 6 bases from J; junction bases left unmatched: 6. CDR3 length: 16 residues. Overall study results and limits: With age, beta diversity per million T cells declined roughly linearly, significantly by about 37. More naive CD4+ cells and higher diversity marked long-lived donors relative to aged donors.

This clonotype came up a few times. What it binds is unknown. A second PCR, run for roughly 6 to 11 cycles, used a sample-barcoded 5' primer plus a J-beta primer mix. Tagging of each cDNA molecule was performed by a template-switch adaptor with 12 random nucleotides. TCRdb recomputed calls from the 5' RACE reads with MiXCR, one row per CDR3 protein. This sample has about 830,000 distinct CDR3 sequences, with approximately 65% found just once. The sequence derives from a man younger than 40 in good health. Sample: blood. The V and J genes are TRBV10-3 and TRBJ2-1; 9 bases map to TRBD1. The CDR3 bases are TGTGCCATCAGTGAGTCGGGACAGGGATCCGCCAATGAGCAGTTCTTC. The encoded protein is CAISESGQGSANEQFF.